This entry concerns a single T cell receptor (beta chain). Its antigen remains undetermined. Base quality data are lacking; no much larger clone is found one base away. The sample belongs to a study of immune evolution from preneoplasia to lung adenocarcinoma (dated by TCRdb to 2020 to 2023). Regarding the research as a whole: HLA loss of heterozygosity was found in about 6.7% of AIS, roughly 15% of MIA and under 40% of ADC lesions, and in no AAH lesions. The study combined immune gene expression, TCR sequencing and multiplex immunofluorescence to profile immune contexture across lung adenocarcinoma precursors and invasive adenocarcinoma. Resected precursor lesions (AAH, AIS, MIA) and invasive adenocarcinomas were each compared against paired morphologically normal lung tissue. The sample size depended on which specimens were available, not on a prior power calculation. The immune data were combined with whole exome sequencing and methylation data from the same cohort of nodules. The overall cohort was made up of about 50 patients with pulmonary nodules who had surgical resection. A total of roughly 46 patients contributed TCR sequencing data. According to the study, about 110 samples went through TCR sequencing. POLYSOLVER was used to infer class I HLA alleles from exome data, and LOHHLA was used to detect allele-specific HLA loss.

The patients had resection in Japan or China between about 2013 and 2018. Two lung cancer pathologists independently reviewed H&E slides to confirm the histologic diagnosis of every case. Premalignant or tumor cells were enriched for nucleic acid extraction by macro-dissection performed after pathologic assessment. FFPE tissue was used for DNA isolation with the AllPrep DNA/RNA FFPE Kit. The immunoSEQ hsTCRbeta Kit was used to sequence TCR beta CDR3 regions from DNA. The authors' analysis ran thus. TCR sequencing data were analysed with the ImmunoSEQ Analyzer. T cell clonality was calculated on productive rearrangements as 1 minus Pielou's evenness. To measure T cell diversity, the inverse Simpson index was applied to productive templates. T cell density was TCR beta template counts normalized to usable DNA, estimated by amplifying and sequencing housekeeping genes. Two-sided Kruskal-Wallis tests were used to compare TCR metrics across histologic stages. TCRdb obtained this table from immuneACCESS and retained in-frame rearrangements with V and J assigned. These tables miss some clones; where compared with another copy, unresolved V genes account for less than half of the shortfall, and the remainder is unexplained. V and J calls and clone size are as listed in that table; D and trimming were resolved from the DNA. For this sample the table gives around 20,000 clones, of which roughly 75% were detected only once. Of the sample, 5.6% is held by the ten largest clones.

Spanning cysteine to phenylalanine, the CDR3 consists of 15 amino acids. Only the CDR3 DNA stays, 45 bases, in frame from base 1. Taken from the germline V gene, the CDR1 and CDR2 loops are SGHVS and FQNEAQ. V loses 2 bases of germline sequence and J loses 5 bases, and the interval between the two ends is 12 bases. Overall study outcomes, separate from this receptor: All patients were from Japan and China, so applicability to Western populations was uncertain. Normal lung had the highest top T cell clone frequencies, which appeared to decline progressively from AAH through AIS, MIA and invasive adenocarcinoma. T cell clonality was highest in KRAS-mutant nodules compared with EGFR-mutant or double wild-type lesions. Clonality was highest in normal lung, while later-stage lesions appeared to have lower clonality but higher T cell density and diversity. Findings were based on association rather than direct causation; larger cohorts with long-term follow-up and longitudinal biopsies were deemed needed.

The receptor was derived from a person between 60 and 70 years old with lung adenocarcinoma. The sequencing input was FFPE invasive lung adenocarcinoma tissue. Interpreted using the paper, the cell subset or site label stands for: frankly invasive lung adenocarcinoma (ADC). This sequence uses TRBV7-8 and TRBJ2-2; perhaps TRBD2 is the D gene, with 6 bases matching. The nucleotides read TGTGCCAGCAGCTTATTGGGGGGAGGAACCGGGGAGCTGTTTTTT. Protein translation: CASSLLGGGTGELFF.